A single sample is the source of the 17 T cell receptor beta chains below, sequenced in a study of T cell changes during pregnancy in multiple sclerosis. Assay: immunoSEQ multiplex PCR; the TCRdb copy retains only in-frame clones and omits some. The table has roughly 30,000 clones, around 89% seen once. The sequences come from CD8+ T cells from peripheral blood mononuclear cells, collected after pregnancy. These receptor sequences come from a female donor with multiple sclerosis, enrolled in a pregnancy study.

This chain links TRBV7-9 with TRBJ2-7; tentative D call: TRBD2 (5 bases). Trimming left V 4 bases short and J 3 bases short, with 10 bases between. The CDR3 contains 13 residues. Per germline, CDR1 SEHNR and CDR2 FQNEAQ (reference sequence). CDR3 sequence (DNA): TGTGCCAGCAGCTCCCGTGAGGGCTACGAGCAGTACTTC. Translation: CASSSREGYEQYF.

This clone showed up just a few times. V usage is TRBV6-5 and J usage is TRBJ1-4; the match to TRBD1 covers 9 bases. CDR3 length: 15 amino acids. Trimming removed 5 bases from V and 5 bases from J; junction bases left unmatched: 6. CDR1 and CDR2 (germline): MNHEY, SVGAGI. The CDR3 DNA is TGTGCCAGCAGTACCCTGGACAGGGGAAATGAAAAACTGTTTTTT. Translation gives CASSTLDRGNEKLFF.

The chain couples TRBV6-1 to TRBJ2-3; 7 bases agree with TRBD1. The junction had 7 bases not matched to a gene; V was cut back by 6 bases and J by 4 bases. The CDR3 is 14 amino acids. Germline-derived CDR1 and CDR2 are MNHNS and SASEGT. Here the CDR3 DNA reads TGTGCCAGCAGGGAGGACAGGTTCCCAGATACGCAGTATTTT. Protein: CASREDRFPDTQYF.

The chain links TRBV7-2 to TRBJ2-3; 12 positions agree with TRBD2. V lost 2 bases to trimming and J lost 4 bases; unmatched junction nucleotides: 4. The CDR3 totals 16 residues. Germline CDR1 is SGHTA and CDR2 is FQGNSA. The CDR3 bases are TGTGCCAGCAGCTTAACCGGACTAGCGGGATCAGATACGCAGTATTTT. Its translation: CASSLTGLAGSDTQYF.

This sequence joins TRBV4-2 and TRBJ1-4; a possible D gene is TRBD1 (6 bases). This CDR3 spans 16 amino acids. The V gene lost 1 base and the J gene lost 0 bases, with 9 bases spanning the gap. CDR1 and CDR2 (germline): LGHNA, YNFKEQ. As DNA, the CDR3 is TGTGCCAGCAGCCAAGTAGGGGGAGCAACTAATGAAAAACTGTTTTTT. Protein: CASSQVGGATNEKLFF.

The gene calls are TRBV4-1 and TRBJ2-3, with D perhaps matching TRBD1 (6 bases). This CDR3 comprises 17 residues. Per the germline V gene, CDR1 is MGHRA and CDR2 is YSYEKL. Trimming stripped 0 bases from V and 4 bases from J, with 17 bases between. The CDR3 sequence: CASSQDTYQGSPDTQYF. The CDR3 DNA reads TGCGCCAGCAGCCAAGACACGTATCAGGGGAGCCCAGATACGCAGTATTTT.

Written as DNA, the CDR3 is TGTGCCAGCAGTACGCCGGGTCTTGGGACTGAAGCTTTCTTT. Protein sequence: CASSTPGLGTEAFF. This chain joins TRBV27 and TRBJ1-1; no firm D call. CDR1 is MNHEY and CDR2 is SMNVEV in the germline V gene (reference sequence). Trimming shortened V by 5 bases and J by 5 bases, and 15 bases separated the two germline ends. The CDR3 runs 14 residues.

The gene calls are TRBV23-1 and TRBJ2-1; TRBD1 agrees at 9 bases. TRBV23-1 is classed as an ORF, of uncertain function. This CDR3 comprises 17 residues. V trimming: 2 bases; J trimming: 6 bases; junction bases outside the gene matches: 11. The CDR3 region is CASSQRPRDRVFNEQFF. In DNA form, the CDR3 reads TGCGCCAGCAGTCAACGACCCCGGGACAGGGTATTCAATGAGCAGTTCTTC.

About this clone: Distinct nucleotide sequences in the sample also encode this CDR3. The chain has TRBV5-6 and TRBJ2-3; D is possibly TRBD1 (5 bases). V was pared by 2 bases and J by 4 bases, with 8 bases between. CDR3 size: 13 residues. The germline V gene encodes CDR1 SGHDT and CDR2 YYEEEE. Written as DNA, the CDR3 is TGTGCCAGCAGCTTAAGGGGTGCAGATACGCAGTATTTT. This encodes CASSLRGADTQYF.

The chain has TRBV10-2 and TRBJ2-7; TRBD2 aligns across 9 bases. CDR3 length equals 15 residues. The J segment lost 0 bases and the V segment lost 3 bases, leaving 3 bases of the junction unmatched. Germline V gene sequence: CDR1 WSHSY, CDR2 SAAADI. CDR3 coding DNA: TGCGCCAGCAGTGAATCGCGGGAGGGCTCCTACGAGCAGTACTTC. Protein: CASSESREGSYEQYF.

V usage is TRBV7-9 and J usage is TRBJ2-3, with 8 nucleotides matching TRBD1. V trimming: 5 bases; J trimming: 5 bases; junction bases outside the gene matches: 6. The CDR3 contains 14 residues. Germline assignment: CDR1 SEHNR and CDR2 FQNEAQ (reference sequence). This chain's CDR3 is CASSEGQGVDTQYF. The CDR3 DNA is TGTGCCAGCAGCGAAGGACAGGGAGTAGATACGCAGTATTTT.

The chain joins TRBV27 to TRBJ2-3, with 8 bases matching TRBD2. CDR3 size: 17 residues. V was pared by 4 bases and J by 1 base, with 10 bases of the junction left unmatched. In germline, CDR1 is MNHEY, CDR2 SMNVEV (reference sequence). DNA for the CDR3: TGTGCCAGCAGTTCCCATGTACTAGCGGAAGGCACAGATACGCAGTATTTT. Amino acid sequence: CASSSHVLAEGTDTQYF.

This clone was counted between two and nine times. The rearrangement uses TRBV2 and TRBJ1-1; perhaps TRBD1 as D (6 bases). The germline V gene has CDR1 SNHLY and CDR2 FYNNEI. The CDR3 length is 15 residues. Trimming shortened V by 6 bases and J by 3 bases, and 17 bases separated the two germline ends. Here the CDR3 DNA reads TGTGCCAGCAGCGGGGCTTCTCACAGGGACACTGAAGCTTTCTTT. It encodes CASSGASHRDTEAFF.

The chain recombines TRBV19 with TRBJ2-1; tentatively, D is TRBD2 (6 bases). This CDR3 has 15 residues. Trimming pared 6 bases from V and 0 bases from J, leaving 12 bases between. Germline CDR1 and CDR2: LNHDA and SQIVND (reference sequence). The CDR3 DNA is TGTGCCAGTAGGACCGGAGGGAGCTCCTACAATGAGCAGTTCTTC. It encodes CASRTGGSSYNEQFF. The whole variable domain, filled in from reference TRBV19 and TRBJ2-1, reads DGGITQSPKYLFRKEGQNVTLSCEQNLNHDAMYWYRQDPGQGLRLIYYSQIVNDFQKGDIAEGYSVSREKKESFPLTVTSAQKNPTAFYLCASRTGGSSYNEQFFGPGTRLTVL.

This clone showed up just once. The rearrangement uses TRBV6-5 and TRBJ2-1; 11 bases line up with TRBD2. Looked up from germline, CDR1 is MNHEY and CDR2 is SVGAGI. This CDR3 spans 15 amino acids. With V trimmed by 6 bases and J by 5 bases, 6 bases remained unmatched. This chain's CDR3 is CASSLGLAGHNEQFF. In nucleotides, the CDR3 is TGTGCCAGCAGCCTCGGACTAGCGGGCCACAATGAGCAGTTCTTC.

This clone was observed a handful of times. The chain recombines TRBV4-1 with TRBJ2-1; the match to TRBD2 covers 16 bases. Germline CDR1 is MGHRA and CDR2 is YSYEKL. V lost 2 bases and J lost 9; bases outside the gene matches: 7. The CDR3 loop spans 17 amino acids. In DNA, the CDR3 is TGCGCCAGCAGCCAAAAGGGACTAGCGGGAGGGCCGGGTGAGCAGTTCTTC. Amino acid sequence: CASSQKGLAGGPGEQFF.

This clone was observed a single time. The chain is built from TRBV7-9 and TRBJ1-1, with D possibly being TRBD1 (6 bases). V lost 5 bases and J lost 2, with 18 bases in between. The CDR3 loop spans 16 amino acids. Germline CDR1 and CDR2: SEHNR and FQNEAQ (reference sequence). CDR3 loop: CASSLLPGHPNTEAFF. DNA for the CDR3: TGTGCCAGCAGCCTACTACCGGGACACCCAAACACTGAAGCTTTCTTT.